These 21 T cell receptor beta chains came from one sample sequenced in a study of blood T cell repertoires in COVID-19. Assay: immunoSEQ multiplex PCR; the TCRdb copy retains only in-frame clones and omits some. The sample lists approximately 260,000 clones, approximately 79% seen once, with 4.1% in the top ten. The sequencing input was PBMCs or T cells enriched from blood (not recorded which). The receptor set was obtained from a man aged 25-45 years with acute COVID-19.

The rearrangement joins TRBV7-9 to TRBJ1-2, with 7 bases fitting TRBD1. The CDR3 has 15 residues. CDR1 SEHNR and CDR2 FQNEAQ come from the germline V gene (reference sequence). V was clipped by 3 bases and J by 4 bases; unmatched bases: 8. CDR3: CASSFTGDRGYGYTF. The CDR3 region has the DNA TGTGCCAGCAGCTTCACAGGGGACCGGGGCTATGGCTACACCTTC.

This clone was recorded once. This chain links TRBV5-6 with TRBJ1-5, with 11 bases matching TRBD1. This CDR3 is 16 amino acids long. The trim removed 4 bases at V and 4 bases at J, leaving 7 bases unmatched. Germline-derived CDR1 and CDR2 are SGHDT and YYEEEE. In DNA form, the CDR3 reads TGTGCCAGCAGCACCGAACGGGACAGGGGGAATCAGCCCCAGCATTTT. Encoded protein: CASSTERDRGNQPQHF.

CDR3 sequence (DNA): TGTGCCAGCAGCCAAAACTGGGACAGACAAGAGACCCAGTACTTC. Translating gives CASSQNWDRQETQYF. The chain has TRBV3-1 (or the pseudogene TRBV3-2) and TRBJ2-5; 7 nucleotides align to TRBD1. The germline CDR1 and CDR2 sequences are LGHDT and YNNKEL (reference sequence). This CDR3 is 15 amino acids long. Unmatched junction bases numbered 5, after V lost 2 bases and J lost 2 bases.

J is TRBJ2-1 and V is TRBV6-5, with 9 bases lining up with TRBD2. V was pared by 2 bases and J by 9 bases, with 2 bases of the junction left unmatched. The CDR3 has 13 residues. Germline V gene lookup returns CDR1 MNHEY and CDR2 SVGAGI. The CDR3 DNA sequence: TGTGCCAGCAGTTACCTGACTAGCGGTGAGCAGTTCTTC. This sequence encodes CASSYLTSGEQFF.

The chain recombines TRBV5-5 with TRBJ1-1, with D possibly TRBD1 on 5 matching bases. Germline V gene lookup returns CDR1 SGHKS and CDR2 YYEKEE (reference sequence). This CDR3 contains 13 residues. The ends were cut back, 2 bases at V and 7 bases at J, with 12 bases in the middle. The chain's CDR3 is CASSFTRDFEAFF. DNA of the CDR3: TGTGCCAGCAGCTTCACTCGGGACTTTGAAGCTTTCTTT.

The chain links TRBV4-3 to TRBJ2-3; D gene ambiguous. The germline gives CDR1 LGHNA, CDR2 YSLEER. V lost 2 bases, J lost 6 bases, and 6 bases lay in between. The CDR3 runs 12 residues. CDR3 region: CASSQSSDTQYF. The DNA of the CDR3 is TGCGCCAGCAGCCAATCTAGTGATACGCAGTATTTT.

V is TRBV11-2 and J is TRBJ1-6; tentatively, D is TRBD1 (6 bases). Germline V gene sequence: CDR1 SGHAT, CDR2 FQNNGV. V was cut by 3 bases and J by 18 bases, with 12 bases left in between. The CDR3 totals 11 residues. CDR3 sequence reads: CASSFRGSPHF. As DNA, the CDR3 is TGTGCCAGCAGCTTCAGGGGAAGCCCCCACTTT.

The chain recombines TRBV28 with TRBJ1-2; the D gene is possibly TRBD1 (6 bases). Germline values: CDR1 MDHEN, CDR2 SYDVKM. V was cut by 6 bases and J by 2 bases, with 16 bases left in between. The CDR3 totals 15 residues. The DNA of the CDR3 is TGTGCCAGCAGCCCCCGGGCAGGGGAAAACTATGGCTACACCTTC. Translating it yields CASSPRAGENYGYTF.

V is TRBV19 and J is TRBJ2-3; D gene ambiguous. The ends were cut back, 10 bases at V and 2 bases at J, with 4 bases in the middle. The CDR3 loop spans 10 amino acids. Germline V gene lookup returns CDR1 LNHDA and CDR2 SQIVND (reference sequence). The CDR3 DNA reads as TGTGCCACCTACACAGATACGCAGTATTTT. It is translated as CATYTDTQYF.

The chain is built from TRBV5-5 and TRBJ2-2; 11 bases match TRBD2. This CDR3 has 16 amino acids. Germline CDR1 is SGHKS and CDR2 is YYEKEE (reference sequence). Germline trimming cut 4 bases from V and 1 base from J; bases unmatched to any gene: 3. In DNA form, the CDR3 reads TGTGCCAGCAGCAGGGGACTAGCGGAGAACACCGGGGAGCTGTTTTTT. Translated: CASSRGLAENTGELFF.

V is TRBV11-3 and J is TRBJ1-1; D gene unclear. Germline V gene lookup returns CDR1 SGHNT and CDR2 YENEEA. Trimming took off 5 bases at V and 1 base at J, with 11 bases between the two ends. This CDR3 spans 14 amino acids. As DNA, the CDR3 is TGTGCCAGCAGCCCTCCCCGGGGGAACACTGAAGCTTTCTTT. Translated: CASSPPRGNTEAFF.

J is TRBJ2-3 and V is TRBV4-2, with 8 bases matching TRBD2. CDR1 and CDR2 from the germline V gene are LGHNA and YNFKEQ. The CDR3 contains 15 residues. V shed 3 bases, J shed 2 bases, and the junction held 4 bases outside the gene matches. Written as DNA, the CDR3 is TGTGCCAGCAGCCACTCTAGCGGGCCCACAGATACGCAGTATTTT. This codes for CASSHSSGPTDTQYF.

CDR3 DNA: TGTGCCCTGGCCGGGGCGGGGGTAGATACGCAGTATTTT. Protein: CALAGAGVDTQYF. The chain carries TRBV30 and TRBJ2-3; 7 nucleotides match TRBD2. Germline lookup yields CDR1 GTSNPN and CDR2 SVGIG (reference sequence). With 8 bases clipped from V and 5 bases from J, the junction kept 10 bases outside the gene matches. CDR3 length: 13 residues.

The sample holds many counts of this clone. The V and J genes are TRBV6-4 and TRBJ2-2; 9 nucleotides align to TRBD2. The germline V gene encodes CDR1 MRHNA and CDR2 SNTAGT. V gave up 2 bases and J gave up 4 bases; unmatched junction bases: 8. This CDR3 comprises 17 residues. This chain's CDR3 is CASSDEGSGGTTGELFF. CDR3 bases: TGTGCCAGCAGTGACGAGGGTAGCGGGGGTACCACCGGGGAGCTGTTTTTT.

The rearrangement uses TRBV27 and TRBJ2-3; a weak D match, TRBD1 (5 bases). Trimming cost V 4 bases and J 0 bases, with 17 bases left between them. The CDR3 is 17 amino acids. Germline V gene data show CDR1 as MNHEY and CDR2 as SMNVEV (reference sequence). In DNA form, the CDR3 reads TGTGCCAGCAGTTCCCGAAACCAGGGTCACAGCACAGATACGCAGTATTTT. Its protein product is CASSSRNQGHSTDTQYF.

The chain is built from TRBV28 and TRBJ1-5; D gene ambiguous. The CDR3 is 11 amino acids. V was clipped by 6 bases and J by 5 bases, with 5 bases between them. In germline, CDR1 is MDHEN, CDR2 SYDVKM. Here the CDR3 reads CASSAYQPQHF. Written as DNA, the CDR3 is TGTGCCAGCAGCGCGTATCAGCCCCAGCATTTT.

V gene TRBV4-2 combines with J gene TRBJ2-2; 10 bases map to TRBD2. Trimming cost V 1 base and J 4 bases; bases outside gene matches: 9. CDR1 is LGHNA and CDR2 is YNFKEQ in the germline V gene. This CDR3 spans 18 amino acids. The CDR3 reads CASSQGRTGLAPTGELFF. For the CDR3, the DNA is TGTGCCAGCAGCCAAGGCCGGACGGGACTAGCGCCCACCGGGGAGCTGTTTTTT.

The chain couples TRBV24-1 to TRBJ2-2; D is perhaps TRBD1 (5 bases). The germline V gene has CDR1 KGHDR and CDR2 SFDVKD. The CDR3 consists of 14 residues. Deletions cut 3 bases from V and 6 bases from J, with 10 bases between. The CDR3 protein is CATSDPQGAGELFF. DNA of the CDR3: TGTGCCACCAGTGATCCCCAGGGCGCCGGGGAGCTGTTTTTT.

V and J are TRBV7-6 and TRBJ1-1, with D uncertain. V was trimmed by 4 bases and J by 7 bases, leaving 7 bases between them. The CDR3 spans 11 residues. Germline V gene data show CDR1 as SGHVS and CDR2 as FNYEAQ. CDR3 sequence (DNA): TGTGCCAGCAGCTCTCTAGATGAAGCTTTCTTT. This codes for CASSSLDEAFF.

The chain couples TRBV6-5 to TRBJ1-1; D ambiguous. The V gene's germline CDR1 is MNHEY and CDR2 SVGAGI. The CDR3 runs to 12 residues. Between the trimmed V and J ends, which lost 2 bases and 2 bases, there was a span of 3 bases. The CDR3 here is CASSYPNTEAFF. CDR3 in DNA: TGTGCCAGCAGTTACCCTAACACTGAAGCTTTCTTT.

The rearrangement joins TRBV3-1 (or the pseudogene TRBV3-2) to TRBJ2-7, with 9 bases that match TRBD1. Germline values: CDR1 LGHDT, CDR2 YNNKEL (reference sequence). CDR3 length: 16 residues. V lost 0 bases to trimming and J lost 5 bases; unmatched junction nucleotides: 8. The DNA for the CDR3 is TGTGCCAGCAGCCAAGAAGTAGGTAGACAGGGGGACGAGCAGTACGTC. It encodes CASSQEVGRQGDEQYV.